This TCR beta chain came from a study of Graves' ophthalmopathy and Graves' hyperthyroidism. This clonotype was picked up many times. The antigen is undetermined. Study-wide results and caveats: In blood appeared most of the expanded thyroid clonotypes whose frequency exceeded 0.001.

The authors amplified TCR beta CDR3 regions, and they did so from RNA transcripts for repertoire sequencing. First-round RT-PCR with HTBI primers preceded a second-round multiplex PCR. TCRdb re-analysed the multiplex PCR reads in MiXCR, keeping a single row per CDR3 protein. The sample holds about 740,000 distinct CDR3 sequences; about 44% are singletons and the top ten take around 40%. The clonotype comes from an adult man with Graves' ophthalmopathy. The sample comprised peripheral blood.

Written as DNA, the CDR3 is TGCGCCAGCAGTGATCAGCGGGGGAGCCAGTCTGGGGCCAACGTCCTGACTTTC. It is translated as CASSDQRGSQSGANVLTF. The chain carries TRBV10-2 and TRBJ2-6; 8 nucleotides agree with TRBD2. The CDR3 runs to 18 residues. J gave up 1 base and V 3 bases, and 8 bases lay outside the gene matches. In germline, CDR1 is WSHSY, CDR2 SAAADI.